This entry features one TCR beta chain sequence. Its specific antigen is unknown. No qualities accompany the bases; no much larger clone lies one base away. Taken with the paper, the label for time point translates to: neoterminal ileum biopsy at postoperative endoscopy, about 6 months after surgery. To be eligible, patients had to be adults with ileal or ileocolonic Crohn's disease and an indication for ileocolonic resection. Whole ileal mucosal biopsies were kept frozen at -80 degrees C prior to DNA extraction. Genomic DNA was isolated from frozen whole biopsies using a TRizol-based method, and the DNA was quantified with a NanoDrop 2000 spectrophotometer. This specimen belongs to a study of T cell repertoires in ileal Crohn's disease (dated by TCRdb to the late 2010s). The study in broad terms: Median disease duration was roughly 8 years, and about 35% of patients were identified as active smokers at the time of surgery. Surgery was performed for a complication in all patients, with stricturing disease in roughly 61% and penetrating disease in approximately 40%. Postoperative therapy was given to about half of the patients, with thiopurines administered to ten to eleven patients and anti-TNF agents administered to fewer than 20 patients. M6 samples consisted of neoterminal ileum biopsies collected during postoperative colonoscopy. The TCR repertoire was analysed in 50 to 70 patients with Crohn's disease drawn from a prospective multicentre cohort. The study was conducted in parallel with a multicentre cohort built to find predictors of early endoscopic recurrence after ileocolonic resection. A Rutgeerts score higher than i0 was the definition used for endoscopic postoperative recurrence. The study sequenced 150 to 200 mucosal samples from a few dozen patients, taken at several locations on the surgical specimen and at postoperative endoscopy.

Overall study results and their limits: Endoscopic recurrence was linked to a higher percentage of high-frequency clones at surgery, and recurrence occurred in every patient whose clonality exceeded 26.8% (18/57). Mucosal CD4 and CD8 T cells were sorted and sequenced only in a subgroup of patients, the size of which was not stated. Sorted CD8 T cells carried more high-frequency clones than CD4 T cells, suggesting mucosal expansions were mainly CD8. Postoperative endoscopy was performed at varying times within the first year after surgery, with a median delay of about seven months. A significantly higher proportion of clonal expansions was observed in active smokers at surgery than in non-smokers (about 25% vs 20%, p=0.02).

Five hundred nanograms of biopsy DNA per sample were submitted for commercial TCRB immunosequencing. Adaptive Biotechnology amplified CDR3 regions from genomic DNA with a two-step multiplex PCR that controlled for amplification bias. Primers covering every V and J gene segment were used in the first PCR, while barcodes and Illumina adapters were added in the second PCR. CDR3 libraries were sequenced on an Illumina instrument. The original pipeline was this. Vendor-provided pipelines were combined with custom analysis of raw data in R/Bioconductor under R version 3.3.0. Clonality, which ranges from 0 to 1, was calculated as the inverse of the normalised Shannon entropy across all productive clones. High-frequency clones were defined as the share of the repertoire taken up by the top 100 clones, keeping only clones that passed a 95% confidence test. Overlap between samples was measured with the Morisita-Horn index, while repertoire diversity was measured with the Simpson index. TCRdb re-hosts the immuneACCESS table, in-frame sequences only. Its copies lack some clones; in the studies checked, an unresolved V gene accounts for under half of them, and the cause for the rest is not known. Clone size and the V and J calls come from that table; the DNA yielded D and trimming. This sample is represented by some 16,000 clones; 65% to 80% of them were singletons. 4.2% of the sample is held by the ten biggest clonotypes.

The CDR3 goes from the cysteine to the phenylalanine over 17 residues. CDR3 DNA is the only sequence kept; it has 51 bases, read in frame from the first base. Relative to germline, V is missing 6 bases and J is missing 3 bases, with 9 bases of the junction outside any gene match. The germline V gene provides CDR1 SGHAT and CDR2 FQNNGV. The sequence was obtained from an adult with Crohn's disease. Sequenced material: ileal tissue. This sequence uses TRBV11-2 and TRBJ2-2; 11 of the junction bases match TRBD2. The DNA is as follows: TGTGCCAGCAGACCGCCGGGACTAGCGGCTTACACCGGGGAGCTGTTTTTT. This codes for CASRPPGLAAYTGELFF.